These T cell receptor beta chains were read from a single sample in a study of shared clonotypes between healthy human individuals. Clones were sequenced by immunoSEQ multiplex PCR, and TCRdb holds only the in-frame ones, with some missing. The sample consists of some 1.5 million clones, nearly 99% of them appearing once. Sequenced: naive CD4+ T cells sorted from blood. These receptor sequences come from a man aged 25 to 40 in good health. The CDR3 runs from the conserved cysteine through the conserved F or W. A D gene is named only where the DNA matches it firmly. Part of the rows lack a size; the others show once, few, many or a class for expanded clones.

clone_size j_call d_call v_call cdr3_aa cdr3_nt
- TRBJ2-5 - TRBV7-2 CASSYLTHSGETQYF TGTGCCAGCAGCTACTTAACTCACTCCGGGGAGACCCAGTACTTC
- TRBJ2-7 TRBD2 TRBV5-1 CASSLKRSGSVSYEQYF TGCGCCAGCAGCTTAAAACGAAGCGGGAGTGTTAGCTACGAGCAGTACTTC
- TRBJ2-5 - TRBV11-3 CASSGGPEGTQYF TGTGCCAGCAGCGGGGGCCCAGAAGGGACCCAGTACTTC
- TRBJ2-7 TRBD1 TRBV18 CASSPISTGTGGPEQYF TGTGCCAGCTCACCGATCTCCACCGGGACAGGGGGCCCCGAGCAGTACTTC
- TRBJ2-7 - TRBV28 CASSFDVPYEQYF TGTGCCAGCAGTTTCGACGTCCCCTACGAGCAGTACTTC
once TRBJ2-7 TRBD1 TRBV10-3 CAARDSKNEQYF TGTGCCGCACGGGACAGTAAAAACGAGCAGTACTTC
- TRBJ1-2 - TRBV5-1 CASSLGQPNYGYTF TGCGCCAGCAGCCTCGGACAGCCAAACTATGGCTACACCTTC
once TRBJ1-2 - TRBV7-2 CASSLNKVGYTF TGTGCCAGCAGCTTAAATAAGGTTGGCTACACCTTC
- TRBJ2-7 TRBD1 TRBV2 CASRGDRGFTYEQYF TGTGCCAGCAGGGGGGACAGGGGCTTTACCTACGAGCAGTACTTC
- TRBJ2-1 TRBD2 TRBV5-1 CASSPRTSGYNEQFF TGCGCCAGCAGCCCGCGGACTAGCGGTTACAATGAGCAGTTCTTC
- TRBJ2-7 - TRBV5-1 CASSLLPQGDEQYF TGCGCCAGCAGCTTACTTCCACAGGGAGACGAGCAGTACTTC
- TRBJ2-3 - TRBV5-1 CASSEGGHTDTQYF TGCGCCAGCAGTGAGGGAGGACACACAGATACGCAGTATTTT
- TRBJ1-5 - TRBV19 CASSIEGGNQPQHF TGTGCCAGTAGTATAGAAGGAGGGAATCAGCCCCAGCATTTT
- TRBJ2-7 - TRBV28 CAHRRAGTYEQYF TGTGCCCATCGGAGGGCCGGTACCTACGAGCAGTACTTC